In this sample, the clone carrying this TCR beta chain turned up a few times. The data originate from a study of early T cells in non-severe SARS-CoV-2 infection. Researchers tagged individual cDNA molecules with unique molecular identifiers. Using its own MiXCR run on the 5' RACE reads, TCRdb lists one record per CDR3 protein. The table shows tens of thousands of distinct CDR3 sequences, with over 5% occurring only once. V shed 2 bases and J shed 5 bases, with 9 bases lying between them. The CDR3 length is 14 residues. Germline V gene lookup returns CDR1 MNHNY and CDR2 SVGAGI (reference sequence). The rearrangement links TRBV6-6 to TRBJ1-4; D is ambiguous. This sequence originates from an adult who was a healthcare worker with PCR-confirmed SARS-CoV-2 infection or an uninfected control (not recorded which). The specimen sequenced was whole blood. CDR3 DNA sequence: TGTGCCAGCAGTTACGCCCAGCCGAATGAAAAACTGTTTTTT. This codes for CASSYAQPNEKLFF.